Below are 27 T cell receptor beta chains sequenced from a single sample in a study of blood T cells in healthy people across ages. For the second PCR, which ran for about 6 to 12 cycles, a sample-barcoded 5' primer and a J-beta primer mix were used. TCRdb used MiXCR to reprocess the 5' RACE reads, holding one entry per CDR3 protein. The sample shows 850,000 to 1,000,000 distinct CDR3 sequences, just over 50% of them seen only once. Sequencing was performed on blood. The receptors come from a woman aged 55-70 years in good health.

This rearrangement joins TRBV10-1 to TRBJ2-7; 9 bases line up with TRBD1. There are 17 residues in the CDR3. Germline CDR1 WNHNN, CDR2 SYGVQD (reference sequence). The trim removed 3 bases at V and 0 bases at J, leaving 9 bases unmatched. Here the CDR3 DNA reads TGCGCCAGCAGTGACCTAATTGGACAGGGGAGCTCCTACGAGCAGTACTTC. As protein: CASSDLIGQGSSYEQYF.

This clonotype has more than one count but fewer than ten. The chain couples TRBV2 to TRBJ1-1; 7 bases line up with TRBD1. The CDR3 length is 15 residues. Germline values: CDR1 SNHLY, CDR2 FYNNEI. J gave up 2 bases and V 8 bases, and 11 bases lay outside the gene matches. The CDR3 DNA follows: TGTGCCAGCGCCTTGGTCGGGACAGTTAACACTGAAGCTTTCTTT. It codes for CASALVGTVNTEAFF.

V is TRBV6-5 and J is TRBJ2-5, with unresolved D. The J call could be wrong; TRBJ2-7 is a better fit for the DNA end. Germline assignment: CDR1 MNHEY and CDR2 SVGAGI. This CDR3 spans 13 amino acids. CDR3 coding DNA: TGTGCCAGCAGTTACTCGACCACTACCGAGCAGTACTTC. Translating gives CASSYSTTTEQYF.

The rearrangement joins TRBV28 to TRBJ2-5, with D tentatively TRBD2 (6 bases). The J call may be in error: the DNA end matches TRBJ2-7 better. This CDR3 has 14 residues. Germline lookup yields CDR1 MDHEN and CDR2 SYDVKM. The CDR3 DNA follows: TGTGCCAGCAGGGACGGGGGTTTGACCTACGAGCAGTACTTC. Encoded protein: CASRDGGLTYEQYF.

In its sample, this clonotype was seen a few times. The chain has TRBV4-2 and TRBJ2-1; D perhaps matches TRBD2 (5 bases). V shed 0 bases and J shed 4 bases, with 13 bases lying between them. Per the germline V gene, CDR1 is LGHNA and CDR2 is YNFKEQ. The CDR3 contains 16 residues. CDR3 in amino acids: CASSQDPDLAYNEQFF. Written as DNA, the CDR3 is TGTGCCAGCAGCCAAGATCCAGATCTAGCTTACAATGAGCAGTTCTTC.

The chain combines TRBV3-1 with TRBJ2-1; 11 nucleotides match TRBD2. Germline assignment: CDR1 LGHDT and CDR2 YNNKEL (reference sequence). The CDR3 is 17 amino acids. V gave up 0 bases and J gave up 9 bases; unmatched junction bases: 10. CDR3 in amino acids: CASSQDPGLAGHGEQFF. CDR3 in DNA: TGTGCCAGCAGCCAAGACCCCGGACTAGCGGGTCATGGTGAGCAGTTCTTC.

V and J are TRBV20-1 and TRBJ1-2; D call uncertain. The CDR3 loop spans 11 amino acids. Trimming left V 4 bases short and J 2 bases short, with 5 bases between. Germline CDR1 and CDR2: DFQATT and SNEGSKA (reference sequence). CDR3 DNA sequence: TGCAGTGCTATCGGCAACTATGGCTACACCTTC. The encoded protein is CSAIGNYGYTF.

The V gene is TRBV6-5, the J gene TRBJ1-5; D is perhaps TRBD1 (5 bases). The germline CDR1 and CDR2 sequences are MNHEY and SVGAGI. With 3 bases removed from V and 2 bases from J, the gap between germline ends came to 8 bases. This CDR3 has 14 residues. CDR3 sequence (DNA): TGTGCCAGCAGTTATACAGGACGCAATCAGCCCCAGCATTTT. Its translation is CASSYTGRNQPQHF.

The V gene is TRBV16, the J gene TRBJ2-7, with 7 nucleotides matching TRBD2. After removal of 4 bases from V and 7 bases from J, the junction contained 7 bases not matched to a gene. CDR3 size: 13 residues. Germline V lookup: CDR1 KGHSY, CDR2 FQNENV. CDR3 protein: CASSPGLGNEQYF. CDR3 bases: TGTGCCAGCAGCCCAGGACTAGGCAATGAGCAGTACTTC.

The chain recombines TRBV28 with TRBJ2-1, with D perhaps TRBD1 or TRBD2 (7 bases each). The ends were cut back, 6 bases at V and 6 bases at J, with 18 bases in the middle. The V gene's germline CDR1 is MDHEN and CDR2 SYDVKM. The CDR3 contains 15 residues. Here the CDR3 reads CASSNAGAGGNEQFF. In nucleotides, the CDR3 is TGTGCCAGCAGCAACGCGGGGGCAGGGGGCAATGAGCAGTTCTTC.

A single count supports this clonotype. The chain combines TRBV27 with TRBJ2-3; D is unclear. The CDR3 is 15 residues long. From germline, CDR1 is MNHEY and CDR2 SMNVEV (reference sequence). The ends were cut back, 5 bases at V and 0 bases at J, with 12 bases in the middle. The chain's CDR3 is CASSNRAISTDTQYF. CDR3 nucleotides: TGTGCCAGCAGTAATAGAGCAATCAGCACAGATACGCAGTATTTT.

In DNA form, the CDR3 reads TGCAGTGCTAGAGATTCAGTCCGAGGCTACACCTTC. Its translation: CSARDSVRGYTF. V and J are TRBV20-1 and TRBJ1-2; D gene ambiguous. This CDR3 spans 12 amino acids. CDR1 is DFQATT and CDR2 is SNEGSKA in the germline V gene (reference sequence). V gave up 0 bases and J gave up 8 bases, with 10 bases separating them.

The rearrangement links TRBV3-1 to TRBJ2-5, with D possibly called TRBD1 or TRBD2 (7 bases each). The J call may be incorrect, as the DNA end agrees better with TRBJ2-7. This CDR3 region has 14 residues. CDR1 is LGHDT and CDR2 is YNNKEL in the germline V gene (reference sequence). CDR3 loop: CASSQEQGGYEQYF. CDR3 sequence (DNA): TGTGCCAGCAGCCAAGAGCAGGGGGGGTACGAGCAGTACTTC.

The rearrangement joins TRBV20-1 to TRBJ2-1; 8 nucleotides agree with TRBD2. Germline loops: CDR1 DFQATT, CDR2 SNEGSKA (reference sequence). Trimming cost V 4 bases and J 1 base; bases outside gene matches: 9. The CDR3 is 16 amino acids. CDR3 nucleotides: TGCAGTGCTAATTCTTGGACTAGCCTGTCCTACAATGAGCAGTTCTTC. Amino acid sequence: CSANSWTSLSYNEQFF.

The chain recombines TRBV18 with TRBJ2-5; D remains unclear. The ends were cut back, 6 bases at V and 2 bases at J, with 13 bases in the middle. CDR1 and CDR2 (germline): KGHSH, LQKENI. The CDR3 spans 14 residues. CDR3 bases: TGTGCCAGCTCGCGAGGTGCGGCTCAAGAGACCCAGTACTTC. It encodes CASSRGAAQETQYF. Filled out from reference TRBV18 and TRBJ2-5, the complete variable domain reads NAGVMQNPRHLVRRRGQEARLRCSPMKGHSHVYWYRQLPEEGLKFMVYLQKENIIDESGMPKERFSAEFPKEGPSILRIQQVVRGDSAAYFCASSRGAAQETQYFGPGTRLLVL.

The table lists this clonotype with many counts. V and J are TRBV4-1 and TRBJ1-1; D is possibly TRBD1 (6 bases). This CDR3 has 16 residues. V lost 1 base and J 5 bases, leaving 17 bases between the germline ends. Germline assignment: CDR1 MGHRA and CDR2 YSYEKL. Written as DNA, the CDR3 is TGCGCCAGCAGCCAAGCTGAGACCGAGGGGGATACTGAAGCTTTCTTT. Protein sequence: CASSQAETEGDTEAFF.

The V and J genes are TRBV7-8 and TRBJ2-2; a weak D match, TRBD2 (7 bases). V was trimmed by 5 bases and J by 6 bases, leaving 22 bases between them. The germline V gene has CDR1 SGHVS and CDR2 FQNEAQ. This CDR3 region has 17 residues. The CDR3 reads CASSRWGGPPGSGELFF. The CDR3 bases are TGTGCCAGCAGCCGGTGGGGGGGCCCACCTGGCTCCGGGGAGCTGTTTTTT.

The genes are TRBV14 and TRBJ2-4; no reliable D call. V was shortened by 5 bases and J by 13 bases, with 24 bases between the two germline ends. This CDR3 comprises 15 residues. Germline CDR1 reads SGHDN; CDR2 reads FVKESK. CDR3 loop: CASSFRHVALGEQYF. For the CDR3, the DNA is TGTGCCAGCAGCTTTCGACATGTCGCCCTTGGAGAGCAGTACTTC. Full variable domain (missing parts from reference TRBV14 and TRBJ2-4): EAGVTQFPSHSVIEKGQTVTLRCDPISGHDNLYWYRRVMGKEIKFLLHFVKESKQDESGMPNNRFLAERTGGTYSTLKVQPAELEDSGVYFCASSFRHVALGEQYFGAGTRLSVL.

The chain links TRBV9 to TRBJ1-1, with 9 bases lining up with TRBD1. V lost 4 bases and J lost 1; bases outside the gene matches: 5. The CDR3 contains 15 residues. Germline V gene data show CDR1 as SGDLS and CDR2 as YYNGEE. DNA for the CDR3: TGTGCCAGCAGCTCGGAGGGACAGGGGAACACTGAAGCTTTCTTT. Amino acid sequence: CASSSEGQGNTEAFF.

CDR3 residues: CASSFGSRRERYNEQFF. In DNA form, the CDR3 reads TGTGCCAGCAGTTTTGGGTCCCGGCGGGAGAGGTACAATGAGCAGTTCTTC. This sequence joins TRBV12-3 or TRBV12-4 and TRBJ2-1; 7 nucleotides agree with TRBD2. The CDR3 spans 17 residues. With V trimmed by 3 bases and J by 4 bases, 12 bases remained unmatched.

This clonotype has a handful of counts. The rearrangement uses TRBV27 and TRBJ2-5; possible D gene TRBD1, 5 bases. The V gene lost 7 bases and the J gene lost 0 bases, with 12 bases spanning the gap. CDR3 length: 14 amino acids. CDR1 and CDR2 from the germline V gene are MNHEY and SMNVEV (reference sequence). The CDR3 here is CASNHVDNQETQYF. Here the CDR3 DNA reads TGTGCCAGCAACCACGTGGACAACCAAGAGACCCAGTACTTC.

V usage is TRBV20-1 and J usage is TRBJ2-5; tentatively, D is TRBD1 or TRBD2 (5 bases each). Germline CDR1 is DFQATT and CDR2 is SNEGSKA (reference sequence). The CDR3 has 16 amino acids. Trimming took 3 bases from V and 9 from J, leaving 26 bases between them. The CDR3 is CSASRSGPVFFAAQYF. CDR3 sequence (DNA): TGCAGTGCTAGCAGATCGGGACCCGTATTTTTTGCGGCCCAGTACTTC.

V and J are TRBV5-4 and TRBJ2-3; 9 bases line up with TRBD2. CDR1 is SGHNT, CDR2 YYREEE, per germline (reference sequence). J gave up 8 bases and V 2 bases, and 15 bases lay outside the gene matches. This CDR3 is 17 amino acids long. CDR3 nucleotides: TGTGCCAGCAGCTTAATGACTAGCGGCGAGGACTTGGGTACGCAGTATTTT. As protein: CASSLMTSGEDLGTQYF. The whole variable domain, remainder taken from reference TRBV5-4 and TRBJ2-3, is ETGVTQSPTHLIKTRGQQVTLRCSSQSGHNTVSWYQQALGQGPQFIFQYYREEENGRGNFPPRFSGLQFPNYSSELNVNALELDDSALYLCASSLMTSGEDLGTQYFGPGTRLTVL.

For the CDR3, the DNA is TGTGCCAGCAGTCCCGGACTAGTGTCCTACGAGCAGTACTTC. Its translation is CASSPGLVSYEQYF. The gene calls are TRBV2 and TRBJ2-7; TRBD2 aligns across 7 bases. V lost 5 bases, J lost 1 base, and 5 bases stayed unmatched. The CDR3 loop spans 14 amino acids. The germline V gene encodes CDR1 SNHLY and CDR2 FYNNEI.

This clonotype was observed a few times. The chain links TRBV7-9 to TRBJ2-3; 11 nucleotides line up with TRBD2. The germline V gene has CDR1 SEHNR and CDR2 FQNEAQ (reference sequence). V was pared by 5 bases and J by 0 bases, with 7 bases of the junction left unmatched. The CDR3 spans 17 residues. The CDR3 is CASSPGLAELSTDTQYF. CDR3 nucleotides: TGTGCCAGCAGCCCGGGACTAGCGGAGCTTAGCACAGATACGCAGTATTTT. Drawing the rest from reference TRBV7-9 and TRBJ2-3, the complete variable domain is DTGVSQNPRHKITKRGQNVTFRCDPISEHNRLYWYRQTLGQGPEFLTYFQNEAQLEKSRLLSDRFSAERPKGSFSTLEIQRTEQGDSAMYLCASSPGLAELSTDTQYFGPGTRLTVL.

The chain uses TRBV4-1 and TRBJ2-5, with 12 bases identical to TRBD2. Unmatched junction bases numbered 3, after V lost 4 bases and J lost 0 bases. The germline V gene has CDR1 MGHRA and CDR2 YSYEKL. CDR3 length equals 16 residues. The CDR3 DNA sequence: TGCGCCAGCAGCCGAGGGACTAGCGGGCACCAAGAGACCCAGTACTTC. Encoded protein: CASSRGTSGHQETQYF.

Only a few counts were recorded for this clonotype. The rearrangement links TRBV4-1 to TRBJ1-2; TRBD1 matches at 8 bases. Germline V gene sequence: CDR1 MGHRA, CDR2 YSYEKL. This CDR3 spans 16 amino acids. With 0 bases clipped from V and 3 bases from J, the junction kept 6 bases outside the gene matches. The CDR3 nucleotides are TGCGCCAGCAGCCAAGATTGGCCAGGGGGCTACTATGGCTACACCTTC. Encoded protein: CASSQDWPGGYYGYTF.